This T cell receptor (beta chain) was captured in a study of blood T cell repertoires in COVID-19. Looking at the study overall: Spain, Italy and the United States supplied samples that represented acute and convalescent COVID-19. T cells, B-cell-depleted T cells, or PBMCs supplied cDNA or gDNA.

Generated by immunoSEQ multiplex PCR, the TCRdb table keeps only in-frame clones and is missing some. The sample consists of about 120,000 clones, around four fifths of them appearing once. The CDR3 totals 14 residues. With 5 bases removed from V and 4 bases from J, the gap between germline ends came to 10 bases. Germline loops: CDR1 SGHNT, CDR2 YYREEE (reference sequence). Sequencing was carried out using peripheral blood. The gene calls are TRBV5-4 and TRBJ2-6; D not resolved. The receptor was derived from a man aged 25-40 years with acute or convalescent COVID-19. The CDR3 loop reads CASRRFSGANVLTF. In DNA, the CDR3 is TGTGCCAGCAGGAGGTTCTCCGGGGCCAACGTCCTGACTTTC.